These 30 T cell receptor beta chains were sequenced from one sample in a study of blood T cell repertoires in COVID-19. Profiling relied on immunoSEQ multiplex PCR, and the TCRdb table lists in-frame clones only, not all of them. The repertoire holds over 150,000 clones, roughly 83% seen once, with around 10% in the top ten. Sequenced material: peripheral blood. These receptors were taken from a woman of 80 years or more with active or convalescent COVID-19.

The chain recombines TRBV7-8 with TRBJ1-5; D remains unclear. V shed 5 bases and J shed 4 bases, with 9 bases lying between them. CDR3 length: 13 residues. The germline gives CDR1 SGHVS, CDR2 FQNEAQ. CDR3 amino acids: CASSRDKNQPQHF. The CDR3 nucleotides are TGTGCCAGCAGCAGAGACAAGAATCAGCCCCAGCATTTT.

This clone was picked up one time. This chain joins TRBV6-2 or TRBV6-3 and TRBJ1-1; 7 bases are shared with TRBD1. The length of the CDR3 is 16 residues. Per germline, CDR1 MNHEY and CDR2 SVGEGT. V dropped 6 bases and J dropped 0; count of bases not matched to a gene: 10. CDR3 in DNA: TGTGCCAGCAGCGCGCAAGGGACAGCCATGAACACTGAAGCTTTCTTT. Translated, it gives CASSAQGTAMNTEAFF.

The chain combines TRBV11-2 with TRBJ1-1; D gene ambiguous. CDR1 and CDR2 (germline): SGHAT, FQNNGV. CDR3 length equals 14 residues. The V end lost 3 bases, the J end lost 2 bases, and 10 bases lay between the germline ends. CDR3 DNA sequence: TGTGCCAGCAGCTTTTCCCGGGGTAACACTGAAGCTTTCTTT. It is translated as CASSFSRGNTEAFF.

The chain is built from TRBV5-1 and TRBJ1-1; 10 positions agree with TRBD1. Per the germline V gene, CDR1 is SGHRS and CDR2 is YFSETQ. The CDR3 sequence is 15 residues long. Trimming at V came to 0 bases and at J to 5 bases, leaving 4 bases not matched to a gene. The CDR3 loop is CASSLGWDRGTEAFF. The CDR3 DNA reads TGCGCCAGCAGCTTGGGTTGGGACAGGGGAACTGAAGCTTTCTTT. Using reference TRBV5-1 and TRBJ1-1 for the parts outside the CDR3, the full variable domain is KAGVTQTPRYLIKTRGQQVTLSCSPISGHRSVSWYQQTPGQGLQFLFEYFSETQRNKGNFPGRFSGRQFSNSRSEMNVSTLELGDSALYLCASSLGWDRGTEAFFGQGTRLTVV.

The rearrangement joins TRBV15 to TRBJ2-3, with 10 nucleotides matching TRBD1. V lost 0 bases to trimming and J lost 5 bases; unmatched junction nucleotides: 14. Germline V gene sequence: CDR1 LNHNV, CDR2 YYDKDF (reference sequence). CDR3 length equals 19 residues. CDR3 loop: CATSRDSRQGARSGDTQYF. The CDR3 DNA reads as TGTGCCACCAGCAGAGATTCCCGACAGGGGGCGAGAAGTGGAGATACGCAGTATTTT.

The chain links TRBV7-3 to TRBJ2-4; TRBD1 is a possible D gene (6 bases). CDR3 length equals 15 residues. Germline lookup yields CDR1 SGHTA and CDR2 FQGTGA. V lost 5 bases and J lost 1, with 12 bases in between. The CDR3 DNA sequence: TGTGCCAGCAGCCTACAGGGTGGCGCCAAAAACATTCAGTACTTC. This sequence encodes CASSLQGGAKNIQYF.

The chain combines TRBV6-5 with TRBJ1-2; the D gene is possibly TRBD1 (5 bases). Trimming pared 2 bases from V and 7 bases from J, leaving 14 bases between. Germline lookup yields CDR1 MNHEY and CDR2 SVGAGI. The CDR3 length is 14 residues. The chain's CDR3 is CASSYGGRGGGYTF. CDR3 DNA sequence: TGTGCCAGCAGTTACGGCGGAAGGGGCGGTGGCTACACCTTC.

The V call is TRBV5-1, the J call TRBJ2-5; TRBD2 aligns across 10 bases. Germline CDR1 is SGHRS and CDR2 is YFSETQ. V shed 1 base and J 3 bases; nucleotides not matched to a gene: 6. CDR3 length equals 16 residues. The CDR3 bases are TGCGCCAGCAGCTTGTATAGCGGGGGGACAAAAGAGACCCAGTACTTC. As protein: CASSLYSGGTKETQYF.

Comments on this clone: A read error may produce the germline difference seen at one junction end. This chain links TRBV7-7 with TRBJ2-5; 9 bases are shared with TRBD1. This CDR3 comprises 14 residues. Germline V gene sequence: CDR1 SSHAT, CDR2 FNYEAQ (reference sequence). CDR3 DNA sequence: TGTGCTAGCAGCCCCTCGACAGGGGGAGAGACCCAGTACTTC. Protein: CASSPSTGGETQYF.

V gene TRBV29-1 combines with J gene TRBJ2-1; possibly TRBD1 for D (6 bases). The CDR3 sequence is 10 residues long. CDR1 and CDR2 from the germline V gene are SQVTM and ANQGSEA. The CDR3 DNA is TGCAGTTCAGGGGTGCATGAGCAGTTCTTC. Its protein is CSSGVHEQFF.

The CDR3 DNA reads TGTGCCAGCAGTCAGGAGAGCGGGGGCAATCAGCCCCAGCATTTT. Its translation: CASSQESGGNQPQHF. The chain has TRBV2 and TRBJ1-5; D call uncertain. V was clipped by 5 bases and J by 2 bases, with 13 bases between them. The germline V gene encodes CDR1 SNHLY and CDR2 FYNNEI. CDR3 length: 15 amino acids.

This chain uses TRBV6-5 with TRBJ1-1, with D possibly matching TRBD1 (5 bases). The CDR3 has 12 residues. The V gene lost 6 bases and the J gene lost 3 bases, with 8 bases spanning the gap. Looked up from germline, CDR1 is MNHEY and CDR2 is SVGAGI. CDR3 in DNA: TGTGCCAGCAGGGAGGGGTACACTGAAGCTTTCTTT. Translated, it gives CASREGYTEAFF.

This chain links TRBV2 with TRBJ2-6; a weak D match, TRBD1 (5 bases). CDR1 is SNHLY, CDR2 FYNNEI, per germline. The V and J ends lost 1 base and 2 bases respectively, with 6 bases between them. This CDR3 region has 15 residues. The CDR3 protein is CASSEGRAGANVLTF. The CDR3 DNA reads TGTGCCAGCAGTGAAGGCAGGGCTGGGGCCAACGTCCTGACTTTC.

This clone appeared a single time. The chain recombines TRBV18 with TRBJ2-4; maybe TRBD1 (5 bases). Germline CDR1 is KGHSH and CDR2 is LQKENI. The length of the CDR3 is 15 residues. Trimming cost V 3 bases and J 0 bases, with 9 bases left between them. Here the CDR3 reads CASSPGQLAKNIQYF. As DNA, the CDR3 is TGTGCCAGCTCACCGGGGCAGTTAGCCAAAAACATTCAGTACTTC.

The chain employs TRBV6-5 and TRBJ1-1; possibly TRBD1 for D (5 bases). CDR3 size: 15 residues. Germline V lookup: CDR1 MNHEY, CDR2 SVGAGI. The V gene lost 2 bases and the J gene lost 1 base, with 11 bases spanning the gap. CDR3: CASSYGMGGNTEAFF. The CDR3 nucleotides read TGTGCCAGCAGTTACGGAATGGGGGGGAACACTGAAGCTTTCTTT.

As to this clone: This specimen includes other DNA sequences encoding the same CDR3. The V gene is TRBV6-5, the J gene TRBJ2-1; 9 bases are shared with TRBD1. V gave up 5 bases and J gave up 3 bases; unmatched junction bases: 2. The CDR3 runs to 14 residues. Germline V gene lookup returns CDR1 MNHEY and CDR2 SVGAGI. In nucleotides, the CDR3 is TGTGCCAGCAGTCCGGGACAGGGCTACAATGAGCAGTTCTTC. This translates into CASSPGQGYNEQFF.

This chain joins TRBV12-3 or TRBV12-4 and TRBJ2-5, with 7 bases that match TRBD1. With 4 bases clipped from V and 6 bases from J, the junction kept 2 bases outside the gene matches. The CDR3 contains 12 residues. The CDR3 DNA reads as TGTGCCAGCAGTTGGGGACAGAAGACCCAGTACTTC. This sequence encodes CASSWGQKTQYF.

This chain uses TRBV7-2 with TRBJ2-5; possible D gene TRBD1, 6 bases. Germline V gives CDR1 SGHTA, CDR2 FQGNSA. The length of the CDR3 is 14 residues. Trimming pared 5 bases from V and 3 bases from J, leaving 13 bases between. The CDR3 sequence: CASSPWWTEETQYF. For the CDR3, the DNA is TGTGCCAGCAGCCCCTGGTGGACAGAAGAGACCCAGTACTTC.

A few counts support this clone. This chain joins TRBV11-2 and TRBJ1-1; D call uncertain. CDR3 size: 16 residues. Trimming stripped 5 bases from V and 0 bases from J, with 16 bases between. Per the germline V gene, CDR1 is SGHAT and CDR2 is FQNNGV. This CDR3 reads CASSQDPGILNTEAFF. The CDR3 coding sequence is TGTGCCAGCAGCCAAGATCCCGGGATTCTGAACACTGAAGCTTTCTTT.

This chain links TRBV10-3 with TRBJ1-2, with D unclear. V lost 2 bases, J lost 2 bases, and 6 bases lay in between. CDR1 is ENHRY, CDR2 SYGVKD, per germline. The length of the CDR3 is 13 residues. The CDR3 bases are TGTGCCATCAGTGAGCTTAGCAACTATGGCTACACCTTC. Amino acid sequence: CAISELSNYGYTF.

The chain combines TRBV4-3 with TRBJ1-6, with 8 positions matching TRBD1. The germline gives CDR1 LGHNA, CDR2 YSLEER. There are 16 residues in the CDR3. V shed 3 bases and J 2 bases; nucleotides not matched to a gene: 3. In DNA form, the CDR3 reads TGCGCCAGCAGCCAGGACAGGGTCACCTATAATTCACCCCTCCACTTT. This encodes CASSQDRVTYNSPLHF.

The CDR3 reads CASSSGGRGNGYTF. The CDR3, as DNA: TGTGCCAGCAGTTCCGGTGGCAGGGGGAATGGCTACACCTTC. The chain recombines TRBV27 with TRBJ1-2; 7 bases are a match to TRBD1. With V trimmed by 4 bases and J by 6 bases, 8 bases remained unmatched. CDR3 size: 14 residues. Per the germline V gene, CDR1 is MNHEY and CDR2 is SMNVEV (reference sequence).

The chain joins TRBV6-2 or TRBV6-3 to TRBJ1-6; possibly TRBD1 for D (6 bases). Trimming cost V 4 bases and J 6 bases, with 10 bases left between them. The CDR3 is made up of 14 amino acids. Germline V gene sequence: CDR1 MNHEY, CDR2 SVGEGT. In nucleotides, the CDR3 is TGTGCCAGCAGTTTCGGACAGCTTAATTCACCCCTCCACTTT. Encoded protein: CASSFGQLNSPLHF.

The genes are TRBV4-3 and TRBJ2-7; 10 bases are a match to TRBD1. CDR3 length: 16 amino acids. Germline V gene data show CDR1 as LGHNA and CDR2 as YSLEER. V dropped 4 bases and J dropped 4; count of bases not matched to a gene: 10. CDR3 bases: TGCGCCAGCAGCCTCGCCTCCGGGACAGGGGCTTACGAGCAGTACTTC. Residues: CASSLASGTGAYEQYF.

The CDR3 reads CASSRTETGEKLFF. The CDR3 DNA reads TGTGCCAGCAGCCGGACTGAGACGGGTGAAAAACTGTTTTTT. The V and J genes are TRBV7-9 and TRBJ1-4; D gene ambiguous. In germline, CDR1 is SEHNR, CDR2 FQNEAQ (reference sequence). CDR3 length equals 14 residues. V gave up 5 bases and J gave up 7 bases, with 14 bases separating them.

This clone was picked up a small number of times. The gene calls are TRBV6-5 and TRBJ1-2; 7 positions match TRBD1. CDR3 length equals 15 residues. V gave up 4 bases and J gave up 5 bases; unmatched junction bases: 10. Germline V gene data show CDR1 as MNHEY and CDR2 as SVGAGI. CDR3 sequence (DNA): TGTGCCAGCAGTTCCCGGGACAGTATTATTTATGGCTACACCTTC. Encoded protein: CASSSRDSIIYGYTF.

Remarks on this clone: The germline gene is not matched at one end of the junction; a read error may be the cause. The chain joins TRBV2 to TRBJ1-2, with D uncertain. Germline CDR1 is SNHLY and CDR2 is FYNNEI. The CDR3 contains 17 residues. The CDR3 spells CASSEVRYGVSAGGYTF. CDR3 sequence (DNA): TGTGCCAGCAGCGAAGTTAGATATGGAGTCTCCGCGGGGGGCTACACCTTC.

The chain carries TRBV19 and TRBJ2-2; maybe TRBD1 (6 bases). CDR3 size: 14 residues. CDR1 LNHDA and CDR2 SQIVND come from the germline V gene (reference sequence). Trimming stripped 9 bases from V and 2 bases from J, with 13 bases between. The CDR3 reads CASGGQINTGELFF. The CDR3 DNA follows: TGTGCCAGCGGTGGACAGATAAACACCGGGGAGCTGTTTTTT.

In its sample, this clone was seen once. The genes are TRBV6-4 and TRBJ1-1; unclear D gene. CDR3 size: 13 residues. The germline V gene has CDR1 MRHNA and CDR2 SNTAGT. V was cut by 4 bases and J by 0 bases, with 6 bases left in between. CDR3 DNA: TGTGCCAGCAGTGTGCGGTTGAACACTGAAGCTTTCTTT. Protein: CASSVRLNTEAFF.

In its sample, this clone was seen a few times. V gene TRBV27 combines with J gene TRBJ2-7; 9 bases are shared with TRBD2. The length of the CDR3 is 15 residues. Germline V gene sequence: CDR1 MNHEY, CDR2 SMNVEV (reference sequence). J was trimmed by 0 bases and V by 5 bases; bases with no gene match: 5. In DNA form, the CDR3 reads TGTGCCAGCAGTCCCCGAGCGGGGGGCTCCTACGAGCAGTACTTC. Its translation: CASSPRAGGSYEQYF.